This T cell receptor beta chain was sequenced in a study of CXCR3-negative and CXCR3-positive naive CD8 T cells. As concerns this clonotype: Its antigen is not identified.

The study made its TRB cDNA libraries by 5' RACE, adding UMI labels. TCRdb reprocessed the 5' RACE reads and stores each CDR3 protein as one record, lacking DNA. Here the sample table reports 50,000 to 65,000 distinct CDR3 sequences. Germline V gene lookup returns CDR1 MNHEY and CDR2 SVGEGT. The CDR3 is 14 amino acids. Points from the study as a whole: Memory CD8+ cells had much lower diversity, and both naive subsets had comparably high diversity. A higher hydrophobicity marked the TRB CDR3s of CXCR3-positive naive cells versus CXCR3-negative naive cells.

Sorts that each held over 250,000 cells were run in triplicate for every CD8+ T cell subset. Within the CD8+ T cell compartment, naive cells were CD45RO-CCR7+CD27+CD95-. This TCR was sampled from a human donor in good health. Some clones in this sample may be carry-over from other donors' samples. The V gene is TRBV6-2 or TRBV6-3, the J gene TRBJ2-1; TCRdb indicates TRBD2, and absent DNA this call remains unverified. What was sequenced was naive CXCR3+ CD8+ T cells from blood. Documented subset: CD45RO-CCR7+CD27+CD95- naive CD8+ T cells expressing CXCR3 (TNR3+). Here the CDR3 reads CASSPSGGADEQFF.